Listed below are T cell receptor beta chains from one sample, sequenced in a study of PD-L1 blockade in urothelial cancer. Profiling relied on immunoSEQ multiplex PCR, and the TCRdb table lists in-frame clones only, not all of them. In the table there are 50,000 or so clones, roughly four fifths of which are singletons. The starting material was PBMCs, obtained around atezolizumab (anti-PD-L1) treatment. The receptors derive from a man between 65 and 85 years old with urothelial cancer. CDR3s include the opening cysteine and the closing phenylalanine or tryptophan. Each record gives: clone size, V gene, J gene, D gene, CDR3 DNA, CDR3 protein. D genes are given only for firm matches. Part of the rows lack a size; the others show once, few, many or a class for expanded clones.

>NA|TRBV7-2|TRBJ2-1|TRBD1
TGTGCCAGCAGCTTTTACAGGGGATCCTACAATGAGCAGTTCTTC
CASSFYRGSYNEQFF
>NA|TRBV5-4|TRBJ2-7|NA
TGTGCCAGCAGCTCGGGGGGAGGGGGGTCCTACGAGCAGTACTTC
CASSSGGGGSYEQYF
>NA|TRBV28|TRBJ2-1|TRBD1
TGTGCCAGCTCAATCTCCGGGACAGGGTACTACAATGAGCAGTTCTTC
CASSISGTGYYNEQFF
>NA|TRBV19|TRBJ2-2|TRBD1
TGTGCCAGTAGTGACAGGGTGAACACCGGGGAGCTGTTTTTT
CASSDRVNTGELFF
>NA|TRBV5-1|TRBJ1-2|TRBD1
TGCGCCAGCAGCTTAACAGGGGACCCTACCTATGGCTACACCTTC
CASSLTGDPTYGYTF
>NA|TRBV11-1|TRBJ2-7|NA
TGTGCCAGCAGCCCAGGCGGGAAAGAATACGAGCAGTACTTC
CASSPGGKEYEQYF
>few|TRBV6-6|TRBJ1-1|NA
TGTGCCAGCAGCTCCACTGCGACAGGGAACACTGAAGCTTTCTTT
CASSSTATGNTEAFF
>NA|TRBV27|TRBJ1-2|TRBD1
TGTGCCAGCAGTTCTACAGGGGGATATGGCTACACCTTC
CASSSTGGYGYTF
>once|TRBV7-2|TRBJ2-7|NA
TGTGCCAGCAGCCCCAGGGGGGACACCTACGAGCAGTACTTC
CASSPRGDTYEQYF
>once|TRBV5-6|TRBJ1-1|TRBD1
TGTGCCAGCAGCGCCGGGACAGGGCGGACTGAAGCTTTCTTT
CASSAGTGRTEAFF
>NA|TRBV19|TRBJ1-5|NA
TGTGCCAGTAGTCTGCGGGGGGGCTCGACCTATCAGCCCCAGCATTTT
CASSLRGGSTYQPQHF
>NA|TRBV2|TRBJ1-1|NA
TGTGCCAGCAGTGCCGACACAACATCTGAAGCTTTCTTT
CASSADTTSEAFF
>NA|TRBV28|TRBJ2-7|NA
TGTGCCAGCAGTTTATTAGGAGGGTTCGAGCAGTACTTC
CASSLLGGFEQYF
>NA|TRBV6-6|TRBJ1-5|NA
TGTGCCAGCAGCCAAGACGGGAGCAATCAGCCCCAGCATTTT
CASSQDGSNQPQHF
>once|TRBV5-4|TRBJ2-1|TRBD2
TGTGCCAGCAGCTTGGGGGGGACTAGCGGTTATGAGCAGTTCTTC
CASSLGGTSGYEQFF
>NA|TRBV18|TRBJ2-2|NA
TGTGCCAGCTCACCACCCCGAGGGAACACCGGGGAGCTGTTTTTT
CASSPPRGNTGELFF
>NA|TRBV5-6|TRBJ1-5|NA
TGTGCCAGCAGCTTGGGGCAGTTTACCGGGAAAAGCAATCAGCCCCAGCATTTT
CASSLGQFTGKSNQPQHF
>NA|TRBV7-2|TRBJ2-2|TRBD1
TGTGCCAGCAGCCGGGGACAGGGTTACACCGGGGAGCTGTTTTTT
CASSRGQGYTGELFF
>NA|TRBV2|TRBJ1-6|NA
TGTGCCAGCAGGAATAACAGGGAAAATAGGCCCCTCCACTTT
CASRNNRENRPLHF
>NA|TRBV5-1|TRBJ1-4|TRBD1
TGCGCCAGCAGCACAGGGACAGTAACTAATGAAAAACTGTTTTTT
CASSTGTVTNEKLFF
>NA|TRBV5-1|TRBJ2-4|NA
TGCGCCAGCAGCTTGAGCGTAGCCAAAAACATTCAGTACTTC
CASSLSVAKNIQYF
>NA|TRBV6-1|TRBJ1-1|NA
TGTGCCAGCACTCAGACCCTAGCCACTGAAGCTTTCTTT
CASTQTLATEAFF
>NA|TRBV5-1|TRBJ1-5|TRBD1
TGCGCCAGCAGCTTGGAAGGGACAGGGACGGGCCAGCCCCAGCATTTT
CASSLEGTGTGQPQHF
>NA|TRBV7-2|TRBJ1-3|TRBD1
TGTGCCAGCAGCTTAGGGACAGGGGGCGCATCAGGCAGCACCATATATTTT
CASSLGTGGASGSTIYF
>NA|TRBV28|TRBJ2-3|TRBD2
TGTGCCAGCAGTTTCTGGGGAGGGGGCACAGATACGCAGTATTTT
CASSFWGGGTDTQYF
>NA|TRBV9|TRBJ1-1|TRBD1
TGTGCCAGCAGCGGCGGACAGGGATGGAACACTGAAGCTTTCTTT
CASSGGQGWNTEAFF
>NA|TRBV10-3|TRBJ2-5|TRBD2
TGTGCCATCAGTGAAAGGCAGGGAGGGCTCCGGGAGACCCAGTACTTC
CAISERQGGLRETQYF
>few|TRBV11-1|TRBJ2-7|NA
TGTGCCAGCAGCTTAGTTGCTAGCGCAATCTACGAGCAGTACTTC
CASSLVASAIYEQYF
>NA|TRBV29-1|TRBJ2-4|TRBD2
TGCAGCGTGGCGGGGAGGGCCTCCAAAAACATTCAGTACTTC
CSVAGRASKNIQYF
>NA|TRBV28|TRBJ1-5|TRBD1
TGTGCCAGCAGGGCTAGGAAGGGGACAGGGAGCAATCAGCCCCAGCATTTT
CASRARKGTGSNQPQHF
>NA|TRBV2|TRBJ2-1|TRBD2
TGTGCCAGCAGGGCGGGACTAGCGGGACGAGGGATCTCCTACAATGAGCAGTTCTTC
CASRAGLAGRGISYNEQFF
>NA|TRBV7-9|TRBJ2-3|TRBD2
TGTGCCAGCCTCAGAAGCGGGATAAGCACAGATACGCAGTATTTT
CASLRSGISTDTQYF
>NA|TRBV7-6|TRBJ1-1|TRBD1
TGTGCCAGCAGACAAGGACAGGGCACTGAAGCTTTCTTT
CASRQGQGTEAFF
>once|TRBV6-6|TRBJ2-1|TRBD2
TGTGCCAGCAGTTACGGCGGGGGGGCAGGTGAGCAGTTCTTC
CASSYGGGAGEQFF
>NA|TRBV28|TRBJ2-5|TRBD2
TGTGCCAGCAGTTGGGGGGGAGAGACCCAGTACTTC
CASSWGGETQYF
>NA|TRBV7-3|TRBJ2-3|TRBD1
TGTGCCAGCAGCCTAAGGACAGGGGGCATGGATACGCAGTATTTT
CASSLRTGGMDTQYF
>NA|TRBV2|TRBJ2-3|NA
TGTGCCAGCAGGATACTCAGCACAGATACGCAGTATTTT
CASRILSTDTQYF
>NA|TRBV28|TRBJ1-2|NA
TGTGCCAGCAGTTTAACAGCTAACTATGGCTACACCTTC
CASSLTANYGYTF
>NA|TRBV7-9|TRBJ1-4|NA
TGTGCCAGCAGCTTAGCGTTATCGGGGGGAAAACTGTTTTTT
CASSLALSGGKLFF
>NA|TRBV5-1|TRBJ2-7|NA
TGCGCCAGCAGCGTTGAGGGTAGGATGGGGGAGCAGTACTTC
CASSVEGRMGEQYF
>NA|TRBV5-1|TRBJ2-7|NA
TGCGCCAGCAGCACGCTAGACGCCTACGAGCAGTACTTC
CASSTLDAYEQYF
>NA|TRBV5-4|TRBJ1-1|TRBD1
TGTGCCAGCAGCTTGGGGACAGGCACTGAAGCTTTCTTT
CASSLGTGTEAFF
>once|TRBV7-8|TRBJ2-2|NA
TGTGCCAGCAGCCGCTTGATGAGGGAAAGTAATGCCGGGGAGCTGTTTTTT
CASSRLMRESNAGELFF
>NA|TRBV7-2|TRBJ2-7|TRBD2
TGTGCCAGCAGTCTTCGCCGGGGTAGCGGGAGGGACGAGCAGTACTTC
CASSLRRGSGRDEQYF
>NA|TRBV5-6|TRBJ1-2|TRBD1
TGTGCCAGCAGCTCGACAGGGAATAACTATGGCTACACCTTC
CASSSTGNNYGYTF